This T cell receptor (beta chain) comes out of a study of cytomegalovirus exposure and HLA in healthy donors (dated by TCRdb to 2016 to 2017). Background for the entire study: An earlier analysis of some 600 of the donors reported under 300 Gb of sequence data and 117 million unique TCR beta sequences obtained from about 179 million T cells. About 280 gigabases of sequencing data and around 80 million unique TCR sequences made up an early release that covered approximately 620 HLA-typed donors. Among the roughly 370 genotyped donors, approximately 82% belonged to the genetic ancestry cluster associated with self-reported Caucasian donors. The aim of the study was to test whether cataloging public T cell receptors could identify signatures of past pathogen exposure. The study profiled the T cell repertoires of hundreds of subjects by immunosequencing and related them to cytomegalovirus serostatus. Along with the approximately 700-subject first cohort, a separate validation cohort of some 130 different subjects was used. To predict cytomegalovirus infection status, the study combined high-throughput TCR immunosequencing, statistical association of individual TCRs with disease status, and machine learning. A later analysis re-analyzed previously published TCR beta repertoires from several hundred donors and added high-resolution HLA genotyping to study TCR occurrence patterns. Rather than using new phenotypic data, the later analysis identified candidate immune exposures from TCR beta sequences and from how often those sequences occurred across donors. An earlier analysis of around 540 of the donors applied high-throughput TCR beta sequencing to assess whether each TCR beta V gene segment acted as functional or pseudogenic. Donor age, sex, ethnicity and CMV serostatus were compiled together with the repertoire data. A later genetic analysis used genome-wide SNP genotypes for about three fifths of the 666 donors, treating that subset as a discovery cohort. All discovery cohort repertoires had been generated using a single sequencing platform. HLA typing included class I and class II loci at four-digit resolution. Typing coverage varied by locus: roughly 629-630 donors for A, B, C, DRB1 and DQB1; approximately 500 for DQA1; more than 600 for DPA1; roughly 470 for DPB1. Four or five DR-DQ haplotypes were handled as single units for association and clustering, since linkage in the cohort was strong. Among 398 genotyped donors of the cohort, an average of roughly 240,000 unique TCR beta nucleotide sequences were sequenced per donor, roughly 20% of them non-productive. The study at large found these results: A later analysis reported that several top co-occurrence clusters appeared linked to parvovirus B19, influenza, CMV and Epstein-Barr virus. Correlated functional status among segregating V segments might be attributable to linkage disequilibrium, but an unknown experimental factor could not be ruled out. The 87-base-pair reads could not distinguish some IMGT-functional V segments, including TRBV6-2 and TRBV6-3, so those segments were excluded. The authors suggested that the approach could potentially be extended to other disease states and immunological phenotypes. In vitro tests confirmed that a few of the cytomegalovirus-associated TCR beta chains recognize cytomegalovirus antigens. Most TCR sequences were seen in very few donors, while some public TCRs were found in many individuals. In a later analysis, TCR association rates were found to vary across HLA loci, with the most associated TCRs seen for DRB1 alleles and the fewest for HLA-C alleles. In a later analysis, most CMV-associated TCR beta chains were found to appear HLA-restricted, with HLA associations seemingly driven largely by CMV exposure. A later analysis found that HLA-associated TCR beta chains were more clonally expanded and had lower generation probabilities than equally common non-associated chains. In this cohort, only TCR beta chains were sequenced, and detectable features were limited by the absence of alpha or paired-chain data. At a false discovery rate of 0.05, a later analysis linked under 20,000 TCR beta sequences to specific HLA alleles. When HLA alleles, especially DR and DQ, strongly co-occurred, TCR associations were difficult to assign to individual alleles. In a later genetic analysis, fewer N-insertions in productive TCRs were reported among donors in an Asian-associated ancestry cluster than the approximately 710-donor mean. A further reported finding was that TCR beta sequences accurately predicted the HLA-A and HLA-B alleles for most subjects in the first cohort. In both the original and validation cohorts, the classifier was reported to diagnose cytomegalovirus status with high specificity and sensitivity. CMV serostatus was the only immune exposure information available for the cohort. V-gene and J-gene trimming of TCR beta chains was associated with a missense DCLRE1C variant in a later genetic analysis, and the association was replicated in an independent cohort. Sequencing depth was assumed to be roughly uniform across donors in the presence/absence analyses, though that assumption may not hold. A total of around 150 TCR beta chains were listed by the study as associated with cytomegalovirus. The earlier analysis of about 600 of the donors excluded 15 to 20 rarely observed V segments, including chromosome 9 orphons, because counts were too low. Because some donors lacked HLA typing at each locus, the association tests relied only on the typed subset. A cluster of highly shared sequence variants was judged likely to be a technical artifact of the sequencing pipeline. Broadly in line with IMGT annotations, most TCR beta V segments showed up in productive rearrangements about 87% or about 30% of the time in an earlier analysis of approximately 600 of the donors.

In total, approximately 610 healthy bone marrow donors made up the cohort. At the time of sampling, all cohort members were nominally healthy, though unrecorded immune exposures were likely present. The donor was CMV seropositive and belonged to the group of 250 to 300 seropositive cohort members. Every donor gave a peripheral blood sample, and the peripheral blood mononuclear cells from that sample were used for TCR beta sequencing. Genomic DNA extraction from the blood cell samples was performed with the Qiagen DNeasy Blood Extraction Kit. The library was built by means of the immunoSEQ multiplex PCR assay. For the multiplex PCR, a mixture combining 60 forward primers for TCR Vbeta segments and 13 reverse primers for TCR Jbeta segments was used. A multiplex PCR assay on genomic DNA amplified the CDR3 region of rearranged TCR beta genes. On the Illumina HiSeq System, the amplified TCR beta libraries were sequenced as 87-base-pair reads. As for how the authors treated the data: A later analysis counted about 80 million unique TCR beta chains across the 666 repertoires, and some 11 million of these chains were shared by at least two donors. A nearest-neighbor algorithm error-corrected the raw reads and collapsed the reads into unique sequences, merging closely related sequences to remove PCR and sequencing errors. V, D and J gene segments were assigned by aligning CDR3 sequences to IMGT reference sequences. For a sequence to be retained, a match of at least six nucleotides was required to both a V gene segment and a J gene segment. Rearrangements were called productive when the CDR3 lacked stop codons and stayed in frame with V and J; all others were non-productive. Following IMGT convention, CDR3 was defined as the stretch from the second conserved V-encoded cysteine up to the conserved J-encoded phenylalanine. In an earlier analysis of approximately 500 of the donors, sequences lacking an unambiguous match to a single V gene segment were excluded. An earlier analysis of approximately 590 of the donors classified V segments as functional when productive rearrangements were above 56.7% and as segregating when the standard deviation between donors was above 5%. A statistical classification framework was built to diagnose cytomegalovirus status from the catalog of TCR beta chain sequences. In a later analysis, TCR nucleotide sequences were compared against IMGT/GENE-DB human TR gene sequences so that V and J genes could be assigned. The TCRdist pipeline was used in a later analysis to assign CDR3 sequences and most-parsimonious VDJ recombination scenarios. In a later analysis, every TCR beta chain was defined by the combination of its CDR3 amino acid sequence and its V-gene family, and reads without a unique V-gene family were dropped. As a way to deal with suspected cross-contamination and a sequencing artifact, a later analysis dropped 500 to 700 nucleotide sequences that were highly shared and had low generation probability. In a later analysis, a clonal expansion index for each public chain was calculated from normalized within-repertoire ranks of inferred template counts. A later analysis computed generation probabilities with a VDJ recombination model fitted to out-of-frame rearrangements, and checked the results against IGoR. A later analysis scored TCR-TCR, TCR-HLA and TCR-CMV co-occurrence with hypergeometric tests, applying a repertoire-size bias correction to TCR pairs. To estimate false discovery rates, a later analysis permuted the HLA or CMV assignments 20 times. In a later analysis, co-occurring TCRs were grouped with DBSCAN, and TCRdist sequence similarity was added when clustering was performed within HLA-allele-positive subsets. For co-occurrence clustering, repertoires with fewer than 30,000 or more than 120,000 public chains were excluded, along with 4 to 6 repertoires with anomalous nucleotide sharing. TCRdb limited this immuneACCESS table to in-frame rearrangements with V and J called. A share of clones is missing; checked studies link under half to unresolved V genes, and the rest is unexplained. The V and J calls and clone size were taken over from that table, and D and trimming were inferred from the DNA. The sample table contains 150,000 to 200,000 clones; only one count was recorded for 75% of them. 2.5% to 3% of the sample is held by the ten biggest clonotypes.

Note on this clone: Its binding antigen is unknown. The input lacks base qualities; no much larger clone sits a single base away.

V drops 1 base and J drops 6 bases, leaving 13 bases in between. Reading the germline V gene gives CDR1 SGHRS and CDR2 YFSETQ. From cysteine to phenylalanine, the CDR3 is 14 amino acids long. Only the CDR3 DNA is retained, 42 bases long and in frame from the first base. Material: PBMCs. The origin of this receptor is a woman aged 50 to 65 in good health and CMV-seropositive. The V gene is TRBV5-1 and the J gene is TRBJ1-2, with a weak D call of TRBD1 (5 bases match). The base sequence is TGCGCCAGCAGCTTGTATTCAGGAGGGGATGGCTACACCTTC. It translates to CASSLYSGGDGYTF.